One and the same sample provided the 20 T cell receptor beta chains below, sequenced in a study of cytomegalovirus exposure and HLA in healthy donors. Using immunoSEQ multiplex PCR, the repertoire was profiled, and TCRdb retains in-frame clones only, with some absent. Of 55,000 to 80,000 clones in the sample, approximately 96% were seen once. Sequenced material: PBMCs. These TCRs come from a man younger than 30 in good health and CMV-seropositive.

This clone was found once. This chain uses TRBV2 with TRBJ2-5; D is perhaps TRBD1 (6 bases). The J call is in doubt because the DNA end fits TRBJ2-7 better. The CDR3 runs 16 residues. In germline, CDR1 is SNHLY, CDR2 FYNNEI. The CDR3 spells CASSERGWETTYEQYF. The CDR3 bases are TGTGCCAGCAGTGAAAGGGGGTGGGAAACCACCTACGAGCAGTACTTC.

The V and J genes are TRBV2 and TRBJ2-7, with TRBD2 as a possible D gene (5 bases). The CDR3 length is 15 residues. Trimming stripped 5 bases from V and 1 base from J, with 15 bases between. Looked up from germline, CDR1 is SNHLY and CDR2 is FYNNEI. The CDR3 reads CASSTSGITSYEQYF. In nucleotides, the CDR3 is TGTGCCAGCAGTACCTCCGGGATTACGTCCTACGAGCAGTACTTC. Full variable domain (remainder filled in from reference TRBV2 and TRBJ2-7): EPEVTQTPSHQVTQMGQEVILRCVPISNHLYFYWYRQILGQKVEFLVSFYNNEISEKSEIFDDQFSVERPDGSNFTLKIRSTKLEDSAMYFCASSTSGITSYEQYFGPGTRLTVT.

This clone appeared a single time. The chain links TRBV7-3 to TRBJ2-1; TRBD1 is a possible D gene (6 bases). This CDR3 region has 15 residues. V lost 2 bases and J 7 bases, leaving 15 bases between the germline ends. Per germline, CDR1 SGHTA and CDR2 FQGTGA. The CDR3 is CASSLARGTFNEQFF. DNA of the CDR3: TGTGCCAGCAGCTTAGCCCGAGGGACATTTAATGAGCAGTTCTTC. The full variable domain, with the rest looked up from reference TRBV7-3 and TRBJ2-1, is GAGVSQTPSNKVTEKGKYVELRCDPISGHTALYWYRQSLGQGPEFLIYFQGTGAADDSGLPNDRFFAVRPEGSVSTLKIQRTERGDSAVYLCASSLARGTFNEQFFGPGTRLTVL.

The chain joins TRBV6-5 to TRBJ2-2; D perhaps matches TRBD2 (5 bases). There are 14 residues in the CDR3. Germline CDR1 is MNHEY and CDR2 is SVGAGI. Trimming pared 7 bases from V and 6 bases from J, leaving 15 bases between. CDR3 region: CASKGRGTAGELFF. The CDR3 coding sequence is TGTGCCAGCAAGGGCCGGGGTACGGCCGGGGAGCTGTTTTTT.

The chain couples TRBV5-4 to TRBJ2-3; TRBD2 matches at 8 bases. Germline assignment: CDR1 SGHNT and CDR2 YYREEE (reference sequence). The CDR3 contains 16 residues. J was trimmed by 2 bases and V by 3 bases; bases with no gene match: 8. In nucleotides, the CDR3 is TGTGCCAGCAGCTCCGGACTAGCTGGATTCACAGATACGCAGTATTTT. Its translation is CASSSGLAGFTDTQYF.

This clone was recorded only once. J is TRBJ1-4 and V is TRBV29-1; TRBD1 agrees at 9 bases. V trimming: 4 bases; J trimming: 0 bases; junction bases outside the gene matches: 3. The CDR3 is made up of 15 amino acids. Germline V gives CDR1 SQVTM, CDR2 ANQGSEA. CDR3 in DNA: TGCAGCGTTGGGGGACAGGGAGCAACTAATGAAAAACTGTTTTTT. Its protein is CSVGGQGATNEKLFF.

This chain joins TRBV28 and TRBJ2-7, with 10 bases matching TRBD1. This CDR3 contains 18 residues. Losses at the gene ends were 4 bases for V and 4 bases for J; bases not matched to a gene: 16. Per the germline V gene, CDR1 is MDHEN and CDR2 is SYDVKM. CDR3 bases: TGTGCCAGCAGTTCCTCCCGTACCCCTGACAGGGGGCTATACGAGCAGTACTTC. Protein: CASSSSRTPDRGLYEQYF.

V is TRBV19 and J is TRBJ2-3, with 8 bases lining up with TRBD2. This CDR3 contains 18 residues. Germline lookup yields CDR1 LNHDA and CDR2 SQIVND (reference sequence). The trim removed 7 bases at V and 2 bases at J, leaving 17 bases unmatched. The CDR3 DNA reads TGTGCCAGTACCCTCACGGCCGGGGGGGCCCAGGTCACAGATACGCAGTATTTT. Its protein product is CASTLTAGGAQVTDTQYF. Combining the CDR3 with reference TRBV19 and TRBJ2-3 gives the whole variable domain DGGITQSPKYLFRKEGQNVTLSCEQNLNHDAMYWYRQDPGQGLRLIYYSQIVNDFQKGDIAEGYSVSREKKESFPLTVTSAQKNPTAFYLCASTLTAGGAQVTDTQYFGPGTRLTVL.

V gene TRBV28 combines with J gene TRBJ1-2, with 7 bases lining up with TRBD1. Germline CDR1 is MDHEN and CDR2 is SYDVKM. This CDR3 contains 13 residues. The trim removed 5 bases at V and 4 bases at J, leaving 4 bases unmatched. The CDR3 spells CASSQGQTYGYTF. The CDR3 bases are TGTGCCAGCAGTCAGGGACAGACCTATGGCTACACCTTC.

This chain uses TRBV28 with TRBJ2-4; D perhaps matches TRBD2 (7 bases). The CDR3 covers 14 residues. Trimming took off 8 bases at V and 8 bases at J, with 19 bases between the two ends. The germline CDR1 and CDR2 sequences are MDHEN and SYDVKM. The CDR3 DNA sequence: TGTGCCAGCGGAAGTACTAGGGGGGGAGACATTCAGTACTTC. Protein: CASGSTRGGDIQYF.

The rearrangement links TRBV27 to TRBJ2-7; D is uncertain. The V end was cut by 2 bases, the J end by 3 bases, with 17 bases between. The CDR3 runs 16 residues. Germline CDR1 MNHEY, CDR2 SMNVEV (reference sequence). CDR3 amino acids: CASSLARTVVNYEQYF. As DNA, the CDR3 is TGTGCCAGCAGTTTAGCCCGAACGGTGGTTAACTACGAGCAGTACTTC.

The J gene is TRBJ1-4, the V gene TRBV28; unclear D gene. With 6 bases removed from V and 2 bases from J, the gap between germline ends came to 16 bases. CDR3 size: 16 residues. Germline V gene lookup returns CDR1 MDHEN and CDR2 SYDVKM. The CDR3 reads CASRSPTAGTNEKLFF. CDR3 bases: TGTGCCAGCAGATCACCCACCGCGGGGACTAATGAAAAACTGTTTTTT. Variable domain in full (rest from reference TRBV28 and TRBJ1-4): DVKVTQSSRYLVKRTGEKVFLECVQDMDHENMFWYRQDPGLGLRLIYFSYDVKMKEKGDIPEGYSVSREKKERFSLILESASTNQTSMYLCASRSPTAGTNEKLFFGSGTQLSVL.

This clone has only one observation. The chain carries TRBV9 and TRBJ2-3, with D unclear. CDR1 is SGDLS, CDR2 YYNGEE, per germline. The CDR3 length is 14 residues. Trimming left V 3 bases short and J 2 bases short, with 10 bases between. The CDR3 reads CASSARPHTDTQYF. The CDR3 DNA sequence: TGTGCCAGCAGCGCCAGGCCGCACACAGATACGCAGTATTTT.

The V gene is TRBV5-1, the J gene TRBJ2-2; maybe TRBD1 (5 bases). This CDR3 contains 14 residues. V lost 3 bases to trimming and J lost 6 bases, with 12 bases between them. Germline CDR1 and CDR2: SGHRS and YFSETQ. The DNA of the CDR3 is TGCGCCAGCAGCTCCGCAATAGGGGCCGGGGAGCTGTTTTTT. It specifies CASSSAIGAGELFF.

In its sample, this clone was seen once. V usage is TRBV5-6 and J usage is TRBJ1-2, with 7 nucleotides matching TRBD1. With V trimmed by 5 bases and J by 7 bases, 11 bases remained unmatched. This CDR3 is 14 amino acids long. Germline V gene lookup returns CDR1 SGHDT and CDR2 YYEEEE. The CDR3 DNA follows: TGTGCCAGCAGTCCTACGTGGCAGGGGGTTGGCTACACCTTC. Residues: CASSPTWQGVGYTF.

This clone was seen a few times. The V call is TRBV5-4, the J call TRBJ1-1; D is perhaps TRBD1 (6 bases). The CDR3 spans 13 residues. Trimming removed 6 bases from V and 1 base from J, with 10 bases in between. Germline CDR1 SGHNT, CDR2 YYREEE (reference sequence). The CDR3, as DNA: TGTGCCAGCAACTTACAGGGGAACACTGAAGCTTTCTTT. This gives the protein CASNLQGNTEAFF. Using reference TRBV5-4 and TRBJ1-1 for the parts outside the CDR3, the full variable domain is ETGVTQSPTHLIKTRGQQVTLRCSSQSGHNTVSWYQQALGQGPQFIFQYYREEENGRGNFPPRFSGLQFPNYSSELNVNALELDDSALYLCASNLQGNTEAFFGQGTRLTVV.

The genes are TRBV7-9 and TRBJ2-1; 9 positions agree with TRBD2. CDR1 and CDR2 from the germline V gene are SEHNR and FQNEAQ (reference sequence). V lost 5 bases, J lost 0 bases, and 14 bases stayed unmatched. The CDR3 has 19 amino acids. The CDR3 DNA follows: TGTGCCAGCAGCCTAATCGTGGGACTAGCCCTTAGCTCCTACAATGAGCAGTTCTTC. This translates into CASSLIVGLALSSYNEQFF.

This chain joins TRBV28 and TRBJ1-2; TRBD1 agrees at 8 bases. Germline CDR1 and CDR2: MDHEN and SYDVKM. The ends lost 6 bases at V and 4 bases at J; junction bases unmatched: 1. There are 12 residues in the CDR3. CDR3 DNA: TGTGCCAGCAGCGGGACAGGCTATGGCTACACCTTC. Amino acids: CASSGTGYGYTF.

The chain links TRBV5-4 to TRBJ2-7, with 10 bases identical to TRBD1. The trim removed 1 base at V and 7 bases at J, leaving 8 bases unmatched. The CDR3 sequence is 15 residues long. The germline V gene encodes CDR1 SGHNT and CDR2 YYREEE (reference sequence). The CDR3 DNA is TGTGCCAGCAGCTTGTACGACAGGGGGCAATGGGAGCAGTACTTC. Translated: CASSLYDRGQWEQYF.

This chain uses TRBV28 with TRBJ2-7; 14 nucleotides align to TRBD2. The J segment lost 5 bases and the V segment lost 3 bases, leaving 3 bases of the junction unmatched. The germline gives CDR1 MDHEN, CDR2 SYDVKM. CDR3 length: 15 residues. CDR3 loop: CASSLGLAGVHEQYF. The DNA for the CDR3 is TGTGCCAGCAGTTTGGGACTAGCGGGAGTCCACGAGCAGTACTTC.